Each of the 29 T cell receptor beta chains below was sequenced from the same sample in a study of tumor-infiltrating lymphocytes in primary liver carcinoma. The input was 400 to 500 ng total RNA; TCR beta cDNA was made from it with a constant-region primer. It was through three nested multiplex PCR rounds of slightly modified ARM-PCR that TCR beta libraries arose. With TRBV1-TRBV30 forward primers and a C-beta reverse primer, the first two PCR rounds were run for roughly 10 cycles each. One entry per CDR3 protein, called by TCRdb with MiXCR from the multiplex PCR reads. The sample comprises 50,000 or so distinct CDR3 sequences, around 73% of which are singletons, and around 22% rests with the top ten. From unsorted bulk tissue weighing roughly 17-31 mg, DNA and RNA were co-extracted. Sequencing was performed on liver tumor tissue from sampling region 5. Sample subset: tumor region T5, tumor centre. Receptor source: a man between 35 and 55 years old with primary liver carcinoma and hepatitis B virus infection.

The V gene is TRBV11-1, the J gene TRBJ2-5; D gene unclear. Germline V gives CDR1 SGHAT, CDR2 FQDESV (reference sequence). There are 14 residues in the CDR3. CDR3 sequence: CVGSLLGRLGTQYF. In nucleotides, the CDR3 is TGTGTCGGCAGCTTATTGGGCAGGCTTGGGACCCAGTACTTC.

Remarks on this clonotype: A read error may explain this, as a much larger clone is one base away. The rearrangement links TRBV2 to TRBJ2-1; no clear D. The germline V and J ends were trimmed by 8 bases and 5 bases, with 7 bases remaining between them. CDR3 length: 11 amino acids. The germline gives CDR1 SNHLY, CDR2 FYNNEI. Written as DNA, the CDR3 is TGTGCCAGCTGGCAGAACAATGAGCAGTTCTTC. Its protein product is CASWQNNEQFF.

Details on this clonotype: This likely comes from a read error, as the CDR3 has no conserved phenylalanine or tryptophan at its end. The chain carries TRBV29-1 and TRBJ2-1, with D maybe TRBD1 (5 bases). Trimming cost V 1 base and J 5 bases, with 15 bases left between them. Per the germline V gene, CDR1 is SQVTM and CDR2 is ANQGSEA. The CDR3 runs 15 residues. The CDR3 DNA follows: TGCAGCGTTGAAGGGAAGCTGGGGCTTGACAATGAGCAGTTCCTC. This sequence encodes CSVEGKLGLDNEQFL.

In the case of this clonotype: Compared with germline, one end of the junction differs, possibly owing to a read error. In DNA form, the CDR3 reads TGTACCAGCTTCCCCACGGGGGGCTTAGCGAACACCGGGGAGCTGTTTTTT. As protein: CTSFPTGGLANTGELFF. The chain carries TRBV12-3 or TRBV12-4 and TRBJ2-2, with D tentatively TRBD2 (7 bases). The CDR3 runs to 17 residues.

CDR3 in amino acids: CASSHREKLFF. The CDR3 coding sequence is TGTGCCAGTAGCCATAGGGAAAAACTGTTTTTT. V gene TRBV11-1 combines with J gene TRBJ1-4; no definite D call. Per germline, CDR1 SGHAT and CDR2 FQDESV (reference sequence). The CDR3 contains 11 residues. V was pared by 9 bases and J by 8 bases, with 10 bases between.

With regard to this clonotype: One junction end disagrees with the germline gene, perhaps due to a read error. The chain joins TRBV6-5 to TRBJ2-1, with unresolved D. CDR3 length: 13 residues. The germline gives CDR1 MNHEY, CDR2 SVGAGI. CDR3 residues: CASSPGDVNEQFF. The DNA of the CDR3 is TGTGCCAGCAGCCCTGGGGATGTCAATGAGCAATTCTTC.

Points on this clonotype: An end of the junction differs from the germline gene, which may be a read error. The chain uses TRBV13 and TRBJ2-3, with TRBD1 identical over 10 bases. The CDR3 extends over 15 amino acids. Germline CDR1 and CDR2: PRHDT and FYEKMQ (reference sequence). The CDR3 DNA sequence: TGTGCCAGCAGCCCTGGGACAGGGGACACAGATATGCAGTATTTT. This encodes CASSPGTGDTDMQYF.

This clonotype has only a few counts. An end of the junction does not agree with germline; a read error may underlie this. This chain uses TRBV28 with TRBJ2-5, with TRBD1 identical over 7 bases. From germline, CDR1 is MDHEN and CDR2 SYDVKM. The CDR3 runs 14 residues. This chain's CDR3 is CASNSGTAKEAQYF. The CDR3 DNA reads as TGTGCCAGCAATTCCGGGACAGCGAAAGAGGCCCAGTACTTC.

Notes on this clonotype: The CDR3 ends on some other residue instead of the conserved phenylalanine or tryptophan, so this is likely a read error. The chain has TRBV30 and TRBJ2-1; 7 bases map to TRBD2. Per germline, CDR1 GTSNPN and CDR2 SVGIG (reference sequence). The CDR3 has 13 amino acids. Germline trimming cut 8 bases from V and 5 bases from J; bases unmatched to any gene: 9. CDR3 coding DNA: TGTGCCCGGAATCCGAGCGGGAACAATGAGCAGTTCTCC. Residues: CARNPSGNNEQFS.

This rearrangement joins TRBV5-1 to TRBJ2-7, with 7 bases that match TRBD1. The CDR3 has 14 residues. V was clipped by 1 base and J by 1 base; unmatched bases: 2. Germline-derived CDR1 and CDR2 are SGHRS and YFSETQ. CDR3 sequence: CASSLPGGSYEQYF. The CDR3 DNA follows: TGCGCCAGCAGCTTGCCAGGGGGTTCCTACGAGCAGTACTTC.

The table lists this clonotype with a few counts. One base away lies a much larger clone, so this may be a sequencing read error. V gene TRBV7-9 combines with J gene TRBJ1-4; TRBD1 might be the D (6 bases). The germline V and J ends were trimmed by 4 bases and 6 bases, with 15 bases remaining between them. CDR1 and CDR2 (germline): SEHNR, FQNEAQ (reference sequence). This CDR3 is 15 amino acids long. The DNA for the CDR3 is TGTGCCAGCAGCTCCCGAATGGGGGCAGATGAAAAACTGTTTTTT. Amino acid sequence: CASSSRMGADEKLFF.

The chain recombines TRBV28 with TRBJ1-1; a weak D match, TRBD1 (6 bases). V lost 2 bases, J lost 1 base, and 11 bases lay in between. Germline V gene data show CDR1 as MDHEN and CDR2 as SYDVKM. The CDR3 runs to 15 residues. Here the CDR3 reads CASSLAGHWNTEAFF. The CDR3 DNA sequence: TGTGCCAGCAGTTTAGCGGGACACTGGAACACTGAAGCTTTCTTT.

This rearrangement joins TRBV20-1 to TRBJ2-7, with D possibly TRBD1 on 7 matching bases. CDR3 length: 14 amino acids. Trimming took off 3 bases at V and 1 base at J, with 13 bases between the two ends. Per the germline V gene, CDR1 is DFQATT and CDR2 is SNEGSKA (reference sequence). The CDR3 DNA is TGCAGTGCTAGCCAGGGGGGTGGGTCCTACGAGCAGTACTTC. This gives the protein CSASQGGGSYEQYF.

The sample holds one count of this clonotype. The chain employs TRBV28 and TRBJ2-1; 10 positions match TRBD2. The V gene end was trimmed by 10 bases and the J gene end by 3 bases; junction bases not matched to a gene: 9. The CDR3 totals 15 residues. Germline CDR1 is MDHEN and CDR2 is SYDVKM. CDR3 protein: CAIPPERGGYNEQFF. For the CDR3, the DNA is TGTGCCATCCCCCCGGAGCGGGGGGGCTACAATGAGCAGTTCTTC.

Points on this clonotype: Lacking the conserved final phenylalanine or tryptophan, this CDR3 likely reflects a read error. This chain links TRBV12-3 or TRBV12-4 with TRBJ2-3; D perhaps matches TRBD1 (5 bases). The assigned J gene may be wrong: the sequence end matches TRBJ1-5 better. This CDR3 has 14 amino acids. The CDR3 DNA is TGTGCCAGCAGGCCTACAGGTTCGGGGGATACGCAGCATTTA. Translated: CASRPTGSGDTQHL.

Comments on this clonotype: This may stem from a read error, because a much larger clone lies one nucleotide away. The rearrangement joins TRBV6-6 to TRBJ2-1, with 9 bases lining up with TRBD1. Germline trimming cut 2 bases from V and 2 bases from J; bases unmatched to any gene: 10. The CDR3 sequence is 18 residues long. CDR1 is MNHNY, CDR2 SVGAGI, per germline (reference sequence). The CDR3 sequence is CASSYTGGAGRPYNEQFF. In nucleotides, the CDR3 is TGTGCCAGCAGTTACACAGGGGGCGCGGGCCGCCCCTACAATGAGCAGTTCTTC.

The chain combines TRBV11-2 with TRBJ2-1, with 9 bases identical to TRBD2. The CDR3 loop spans 16 amino acids. The V gene end was trimmed by 4 bases and the J gene end by 7 bases; junction bases not matched to a gene: 11. Germline CDR1 and CDR2: SGHAT and FQNNGV. In nucleotides, the CDR3 is TGTGCCAGCAGCTACACCGTGACTAGCGGTAGGAATGAGCAGTTCTTC. This encodes CASSYTVTSGRNEQFF.

As concerns this clonotype: Lacking the conserved final phenylalanine or tryptophan, this CDR3 likely reflects a read error. No DNA is shown, since the ends of the CDR3 on it are uncertain; the CDR3 is the one TCRdb lists. The V call is TRBV6-1, the J call TRBJ2-3. Including both end residues, the CDR3 is 11 amino acids long. From germline, CDR1 is MNHNS and CDR2 SASEGT. The CDR3 protein is CASSYTDTKYL.

Comment on this clonotype: The junction departs from the called germline gene at one end, perhaps through a read error. The V gene is TRBV28, the J gene TRBJ2-2, with D unresolved. Germline loops: CDR1 MDHEN, CDR2 SYDVKM. The CDR3 spans 15 residues. CDR3 coding DNA: TGTGCCAGCAGTCGAACAACAGAGAACACCGTGGAGCTGTTTTTT. This translates into CASSRTTENTVELFF.

Worth noting for this clonotype: The germline gene is not matched at one end of the junction; a read error may be the cause. The chain couples TRBV10-3 to TRBJ1-6; no clear D gene. Germline assignment: CDR1 ENHRY and CDR2 SYGVKD. This CDR3 has 12 residues. CDR3 in DNA: TGCGCCATCAGTAAGGACGGATCATCCCTCCACTTT. Translation gives CAISKDGSSLHF.

This chain uses TRBV4-1 with TRBJ2-2; TRBD2 is a possible D gene (6 bases). Trimming pared 8 bases from V and 5 bases from J, leaving 15 bases between. The CDR3 has 14 residues. Germline V gene data show CDR1 as MGHRA and CDR2 as YSYEKL. CDR3 coding DNA: TGCGCCAGCTGCAGGCGGGGAAATACCGGGGAGCTGTTTTTT. This encodes CASCRRGNTGELFF.

Concerning this clonotype itself: Being one base from a much bigger clone, this may be a read error. The chain carries TRBV2 and TRBJ1-1, with 7 bases identical to TRBD1. Germline assignment: CDR1 SNHLY and CDR2 FYNNEI. The CDR3 loop spans 13 amino acids. V shed 6 bases and J 7 bases; nucleotides not matched to a gene: 8. The CDR3, as DNA: TGTGCCAGCAGCACAGGGGCAGGGATTGAAGCTTTCTTT. It is translated as CASSTGAGIEAFF. Combining the CDR3 with reference TRBV2 and TRBJ1-1 gives the whole variable domain EPEVTQTPSHQVTQMGQEVILRCVPISNHLYFYWYRQILGQKVEFLVSFYNNEISEKSEIFDDQFSVERPDGSNFTLKIRSTKLEDSAMYFCASSTGAGIEAFFGQGTRLTVV.

On this clonotype itself: Since no conserved phenylalanine or tryptophan closes the CDR3, a read error is the likely cause. The chain uses TRBV29-1 and TRBJ2-3; no reliable D call. V lost 4 bases, J lost 5 bases, and 19 bases lay in between. CDR1 SQVTM and CDR2 ANQGSEA come from the germline V gene. The CDR3 sequence is 15 residues long. The DNA for the CDR3 is TGCAGCGTTGGGTTGCTAAACATCAGAATAGATACGCAGTATTCT. Translation: CSVGLLNIRIDTQYS.

On this clonotype: One junction end disagrees with the germline gene, perhaps due to a read error. V gene TRBV11-2 combines with J gene TRBJ2-1; TRBD2 agrees at 8 bases. This CDR3 comprises 17 residues. Germline assignment: CDR1 SGHAT and CDR2 FQNNGV. Here the CDR3 reads CPSSLNRGGRFYNEQFF. The CDR3 DNA reads as TGTCCCAGCAGCTTAAATAGGGGCGGGAGGTTCTACAATGAGCAGTTTTTC.

The chain joins TRBV5-4 to TRBJ2-1; D remains ambiguous. Germline CDR1 SGHNT, CDR2 YYREEE (reference sequence). The CDR3 runs 15 residues. The V end was cut by 3 bases, the J end by 6 bases, with 16 bases between. The CDR3 is CASSWAIGRANEQFF. The CDR3 DNA reads as TGTGCCAGCAGCTGGGCTATCGGAAGGGCCAATGAGCAGTTCTTC.

This clonotype was seen more than once but under ten times. As the CDR3 is not closed by the conserved phenylalanine or tryptophan, this likely results from a read error. CDR3 loop: CAATGTDQAPQHC. The CDR3 DNA reads as TGTGCCGCGACCGGGACAGACCAGGCGCCCCAGCATTGT. The rearrangement uses TRBV10-3 and TRBJ1-5; 7 bases map to TRBD1. The ends lost 11 bases at V and 9 bases at J; junction bases unmatched: 13. CDR1 is ENHRY and CDR2 is SYGVKD in the germline V gene. The CDR3 has 13 amino acids.

This sequence joins TRBV5-1 and TRBJ2-1; D perhaps matches TRBD1 (6 bases). CDR3 length: 18 amino acids. The V gene lost 1 base and the J gene lost 6 bases, with 23 bases spanning the gap. Germline values: CDR1 SGHRS, CDR2 YFSETQ. Here the CDR3 reads CASSLQWQDSQVVNEQFF. For the CDR3, the DNA is TGCGCCAGCAGCTTGCAGTGGCAGGACAGTCAGGTGGTCAATGAGCAGTTCTTC.

CDR3 in DNA: TGCGCCAGCAGCCTTGGGTCTCTAAGCACAGATACGCAGTATTTT. Protein: CASSLGSLSTDTQYF. This chain joins TRBV4-3 and TRBJ2-3; D unresolved. With 4 bases removed from V and 0 bases from J, the gap between germline ends came to 11 bases. The CDR3 has 15 amino acids. Germline lookup yields CDR1 LGHNA and CDR2 YSLEER.

The chain links TRBV29-1 to TRBJ2-5; D perhaps matches TRBD1 (5 bases). The CDR3 runs to 14 residues. Germline lookup yields CDR1 SQVTM and CDR2 ANQGSEA. V lost 8 bases to trimming and J lost 4 bases, with 20 bases between them. The CDR3 DNA reads TGCAGCATTAAGACAGCATCGTTTCGAGAGACCCAGTACTTC. Its translation is CSIKTASFRETQYF.